The 2 T cell receptor beta chains presented below share a single source sample, sequenced in a study of identical twins (TCRdb year 2016). The library was obtained by 5' RACE. This sample was sequenced with an Illumina HiSeq 2000. In-frame beta chains were kept once TCRdb had trimmed the public reads at Q25 with fastp and called clones with MiXCR. When rows share a CDR3 protein, they turn into one entry using the most common DNA and genes. The sample records 200,000 to 300,000 distinct CDR3 sequences, approximately 7.9% of which are singletons. Clones ranked in the top ten supply less than 6.5% of the sample. The same data also went into a second study, on yellow fever vaccine responses in identical twins.

The sample consisted of CD8+ T cells sorted from blood. The origin of the receptors is a woman in her late teens or twenties in good health.

A word on this clonotype: The junction departs from germline at one end; a sequencing error may be responsible. V usage is TRBV10-2 and J usage is TRBJ2-5; D is tentatively TRBD1 or TRBD2 (5 bases each). CDR3 length: 14 residues. From germline, CDR1 is WSHSY and CDR2 SAAADI. The CDR3 sequence: CASRTREFAETQHF. CDR3 DNA sequence: TGCGCCAGCCGGACCAGGGAGTTTGCAGAGACCCAGCACTTC.

This clonotype has at least ten counts. The rearrangement joins TRBV12-3 or TRBV12-4 to TRBJ1-1, with D maybe TRBD1 (6 bases). The V end was cut by 6 bases, the J end by 6 bases, with 23 bases between. CDR3 size: 16 residues. The chain's CDR3 is CASRPRQVIHPPEAFF. DNA for the CDR3: TGTGCCAGCAGGCCGAGACAGGTAATCCACCCTCCTGAAGCTTTCTTT.